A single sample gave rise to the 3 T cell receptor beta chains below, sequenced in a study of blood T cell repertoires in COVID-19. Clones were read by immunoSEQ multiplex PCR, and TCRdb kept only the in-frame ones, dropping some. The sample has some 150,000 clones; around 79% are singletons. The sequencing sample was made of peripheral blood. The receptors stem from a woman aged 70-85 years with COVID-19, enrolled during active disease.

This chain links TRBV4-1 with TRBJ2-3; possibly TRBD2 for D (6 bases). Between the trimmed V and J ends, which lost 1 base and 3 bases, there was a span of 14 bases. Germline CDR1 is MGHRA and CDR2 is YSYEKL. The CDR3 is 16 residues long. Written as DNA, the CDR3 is TGCGCCAGCAGCCAAGCTCTGGGAGGATTAACAGATACGCAGTATTTT. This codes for CASSQALGGLTDTQYF.

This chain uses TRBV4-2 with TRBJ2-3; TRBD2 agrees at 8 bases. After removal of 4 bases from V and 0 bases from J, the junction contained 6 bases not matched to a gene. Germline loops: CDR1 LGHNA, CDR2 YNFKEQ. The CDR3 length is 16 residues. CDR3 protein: CASSPLAGTSTDTQYF. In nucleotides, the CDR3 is TGTGCCAGCAGCCCCTTAGCGGGGACTAGCACAGATACGCAGTATTTT.

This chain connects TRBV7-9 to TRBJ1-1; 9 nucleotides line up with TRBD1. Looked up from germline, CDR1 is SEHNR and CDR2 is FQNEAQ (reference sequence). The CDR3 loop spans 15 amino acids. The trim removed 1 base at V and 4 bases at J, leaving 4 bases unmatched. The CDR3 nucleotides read TGTGCCAGCAGCTTAGGGACAGGGGAGTTCACTGAAGCTTTCTTT. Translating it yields CASSLGTGEFTEAFF.